Listed here are 8 T cell receptor beta chains from one sample, sequenced in a study of memory CD4+ T cells and cytomegalovirus serostatus. Single viable CD3+CD4+CD8-CD45RO+ cells were sorted as the memory CD4+ T cells. TCRdb keeps only in-frame clones here, not all; method: immunoSEQ multiplex PCR. The top ten clones hold about 0.6% of a sample with around 44,000 clones, around 80% of them seen once. The sample comprised memory CD4+ T cells from blood. The receptors stem from an adult in good health and CMV-seronegative.

This clone was picked up one time. Written as DNA, the CDR3 is TGTGCCAGCAGTGAAGCAGAAGGGACAGGGGGTTTCTATGGCTACACCTTC. This translates into CASSEAEGTGGFYGYTF. The chain uses TRBV6-1 and TRBJ1-2; 11 nucleotides match TRBD1. The ends lost 0 bases at V and 4 bases at J; junction bases unmatched: 7. The germline V gene has CDR1 MNHNS and CDR2 SASEGT. This CDR3 has 17 residues.

The chain combines TRBV5-5 with TRBJ2-5, with 12 bases fitting TRBD2. The CDR3 is made up of 14 amino acids. Germline CDR1 SGHKS, CDR2 YYEKEE (reference sequence). With 4 bases clipped from V and 4 bases from J, the junction kept 2 bases outside the gene matches. The CDR3 DNA follows: TGTGCCAGCAGCCGGACTAGCGGGGCAGAGACCCAGTACTTC. It yields the protein CASSRTSGAETQYF.

This clone was counted once. The gene calls are TRBV10-3 and TRBJ2-7; D perhaps matches TRBD1 (6 bases). V gave up 2 bases and J gave up 2 bases, with 10 bases separating them. The CDR3 length is 14 residues. Germline CDR1 ENHRY, CDR2 SYGVKD. CDR3 in DNA: TGTGCCATCAGTGAGCGGTCAGGGGCCTACGAGCAGTACTTC. Translating gives CAISERSGAYEQYF.

The chain links TRBV7-6 to TRBJ1-4, with TRBD1 matching over 8 bases. This CDR3 region has 14 residues. With 5 bases clipped from V and 6 bases from J, the junction kept 5 bases outside the gene matches. Germline loops: CDR1 SGHVS, CDR2 FNYEAQ. CDR3 sequence (DNA): TGTGCCAGCAGCCCATTACAGGGGGATGAAAAACTGTTTTTT. This sequence encodes CASSPLQGDEKLFF.

The rearrangement uses TRBV11-2 and TRBJ1-1, with a tentative D call TRBD1 (5 bases). The CDR3 has 15 amino acids. Germline loops: CDR1 SGHAT, CDR2 FQNNGV. With 4 bases removed from V and 2 bases from J, the gap between germline ends came to 14 bases. CDR3 sequence (DNA): TGTGCCAGCAGCTCGAAGGTCCAGGGAAACACTGAAGCTTTCTTT. Protein product: CASSSKVQGNTEAFF.

This chain uses TRBV20-1 with TRBJ1-1; D uncertain. The germline V gene encodes CDR1 DFQATT and CDR2 SNEGSKA (reference sequence). V lost 3 bases and J lost 11, with 13 bases in between. CDR3 length equals 11 residues. CDR3 nucleotides: TGCAGTGCTAGGTCCCCCGCGGAGGCTTTCTTT. It encodes CSARSPAEAFF.

The V call is TRBV15, the J call TRBJ2-7; D is perhaps TRBD2 (6 bases). The germline gives CDR1 LNHNV, CDR2 YYDKDF (reference sequence). V dropped 5 bases and J dropped 6 bases, with 20 bases sitting between them. The CDR3 is 15 residues long. CDR3 nucleotide sequence: TGTGCCACCAGCGGGGACTCGTTTGAAAATACCGAGCAGTACTTC. This sequence encodes CATSGDSFENTEQYF.

This clone appeared a few times. The J gene is TRBJ2-2, the V gene TRBV5-5, with D perhaps TRBD1 (6 bases). V was pared by 4 bases and J by 3 bases, with 10 bases between. This CDR3 has 14 amino acids. Per germline, CDR1 SGHKS and CDR2 YYEKEE (reference sequence). The CDR3 reads CASSRNRDTGELFF. CDR3 bases: TGTGCCAGCAGCCGCAACAGGGACACCGGGGAGCTGTTTTTT.